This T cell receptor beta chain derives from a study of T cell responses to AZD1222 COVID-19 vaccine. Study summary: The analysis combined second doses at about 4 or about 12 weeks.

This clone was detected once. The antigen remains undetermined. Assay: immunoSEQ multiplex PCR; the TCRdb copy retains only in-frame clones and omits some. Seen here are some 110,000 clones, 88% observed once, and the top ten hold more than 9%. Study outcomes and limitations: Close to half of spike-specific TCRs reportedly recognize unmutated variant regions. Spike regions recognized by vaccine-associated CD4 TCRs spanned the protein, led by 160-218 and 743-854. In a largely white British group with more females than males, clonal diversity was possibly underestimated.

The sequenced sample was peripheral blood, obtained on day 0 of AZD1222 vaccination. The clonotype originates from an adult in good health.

The CDR3 loop reads CASSSDAGREIETQYF. CDR3 in DNA: TGTGCCAGCAGCTCCGACGCTGGGCGGGAGATCGAGACCCAGTACTTC. The chain is built from TRBV7-9 and TRBJ2-5; TRBD2 matches 7 bases. CDR3 length equals 16 residues. J was trimmed by 5 bases and V by 4 bases; bases with no gene match: 13. Germline loops: CDR1 SEHNR, CDR2 FQNEAQ (reference sequence).